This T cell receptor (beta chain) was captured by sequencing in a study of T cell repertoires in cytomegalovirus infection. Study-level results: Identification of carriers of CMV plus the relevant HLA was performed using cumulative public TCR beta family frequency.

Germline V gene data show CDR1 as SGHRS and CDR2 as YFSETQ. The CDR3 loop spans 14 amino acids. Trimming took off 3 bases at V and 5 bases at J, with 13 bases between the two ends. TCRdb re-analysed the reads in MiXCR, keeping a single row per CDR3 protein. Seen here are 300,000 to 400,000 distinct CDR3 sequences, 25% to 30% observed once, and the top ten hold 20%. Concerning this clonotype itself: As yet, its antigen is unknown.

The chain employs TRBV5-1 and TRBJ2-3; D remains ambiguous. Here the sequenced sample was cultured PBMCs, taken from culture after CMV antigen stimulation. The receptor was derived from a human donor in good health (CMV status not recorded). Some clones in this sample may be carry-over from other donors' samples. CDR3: CASSSTASGDTQYF. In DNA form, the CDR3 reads TGCGCCAGCAGCTCCACAGCGTCGGGAGATACGCAGTATTTT.